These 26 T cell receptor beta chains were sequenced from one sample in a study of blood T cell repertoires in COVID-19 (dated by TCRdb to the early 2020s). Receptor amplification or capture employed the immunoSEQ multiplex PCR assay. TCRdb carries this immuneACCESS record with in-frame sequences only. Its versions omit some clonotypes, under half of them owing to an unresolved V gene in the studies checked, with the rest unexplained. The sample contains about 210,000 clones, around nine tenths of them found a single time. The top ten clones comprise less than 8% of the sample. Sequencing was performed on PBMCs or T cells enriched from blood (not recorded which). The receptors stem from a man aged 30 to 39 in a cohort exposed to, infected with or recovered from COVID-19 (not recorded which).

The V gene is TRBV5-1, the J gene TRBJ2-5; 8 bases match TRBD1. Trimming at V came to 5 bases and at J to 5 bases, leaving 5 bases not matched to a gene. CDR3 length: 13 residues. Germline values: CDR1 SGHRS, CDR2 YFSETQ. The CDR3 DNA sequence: TGCGCCAGCAGGCCGACAGGGGAGGAGACCCAGTACTTC. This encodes CASRPTGEETQYF.

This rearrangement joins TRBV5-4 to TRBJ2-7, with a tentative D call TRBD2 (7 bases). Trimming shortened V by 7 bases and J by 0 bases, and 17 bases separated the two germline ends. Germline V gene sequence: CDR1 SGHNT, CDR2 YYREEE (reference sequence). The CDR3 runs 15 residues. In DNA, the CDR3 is TGTGCCAGCGGCGTAATGGGGGGGGCCTCCTACGAGCAGTACTTC. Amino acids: CASGVMGGASYEQYF.

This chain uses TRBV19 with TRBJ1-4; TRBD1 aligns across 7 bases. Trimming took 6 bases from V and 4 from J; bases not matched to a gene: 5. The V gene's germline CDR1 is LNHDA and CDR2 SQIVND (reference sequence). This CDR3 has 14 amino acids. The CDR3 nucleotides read TGTGCCAGTAGCCCGGGACAGATTAATGAAAAACTGTTTTTT. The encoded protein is CASSPGQINEKLFF.

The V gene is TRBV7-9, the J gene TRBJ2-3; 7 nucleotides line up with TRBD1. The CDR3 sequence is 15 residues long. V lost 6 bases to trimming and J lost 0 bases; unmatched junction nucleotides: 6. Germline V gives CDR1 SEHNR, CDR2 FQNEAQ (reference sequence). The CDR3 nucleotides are TGTGCCAGCAGGACGAACAGGGGAAGCACAGATACGCAGTATTTT. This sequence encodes CASRTNRGSTDTQYF.

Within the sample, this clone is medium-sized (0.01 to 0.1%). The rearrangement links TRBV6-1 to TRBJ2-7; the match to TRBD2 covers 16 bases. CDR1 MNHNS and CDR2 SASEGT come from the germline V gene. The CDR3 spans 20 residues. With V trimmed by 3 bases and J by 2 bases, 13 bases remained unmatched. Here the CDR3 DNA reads TGTGCCAGCAGTGACCGACCTGGGACTAGCGGGAGGGCATTAGCCTACGAGCAGTACTTC. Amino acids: CASSDRPGTSGRALAYEQYF.

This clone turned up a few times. The DNA of the CDR3 is TGTGCCAGCAGGCCGACTTTGCGGGAGGTCCACCCCGCGAGTTGGGAGCAGTTCTTC. Translation gives CASRPTLREVHPASWEQFF. The J gene is TRBJ2-1, the V gene TRBV5-6, with TRBD2 identical over 8 bases. Germline loops: CDR1 SGHDT, CDR2 YYEEEE. The ends lost 5 bases at V and 10 bases at J; junction bases unmatched: 26. This CDR3 spans 19 amino acids.

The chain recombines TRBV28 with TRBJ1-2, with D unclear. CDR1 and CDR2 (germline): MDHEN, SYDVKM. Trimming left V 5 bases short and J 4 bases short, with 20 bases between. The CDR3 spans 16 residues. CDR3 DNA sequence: TGTGCCAGCAGTAGAGGAGCTCCTCTTTCTGGCTATGGCTACACCTTC. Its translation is CASSRGAPLSGYGYTF.

The CDR3 reads CASSLLDSPYNEQFF. For the CDR3, the DNA is TGTGCCAGCAGCTTACTGGACTCCCCTTACAATGAGCAGTTCTTC. This chain links TRBV7-3 with TRBJ2-1, with D possibly TRBD2 on 5 matching bases. Trimming left V 2 bases short and J 4 bases short, with 12 bases between. The CDR3 totals 15 residues. Per germline, CDR1 SGHTA and CDR2 FQGTGA.

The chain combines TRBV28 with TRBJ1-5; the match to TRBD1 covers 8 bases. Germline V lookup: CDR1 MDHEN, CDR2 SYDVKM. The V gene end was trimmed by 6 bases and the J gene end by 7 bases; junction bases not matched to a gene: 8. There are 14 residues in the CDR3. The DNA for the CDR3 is TGTGCCAGCAGCAATACAGGGGGTGCCCAGCCCCAGCATTTT. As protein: CASSNTGGAQPQHF.

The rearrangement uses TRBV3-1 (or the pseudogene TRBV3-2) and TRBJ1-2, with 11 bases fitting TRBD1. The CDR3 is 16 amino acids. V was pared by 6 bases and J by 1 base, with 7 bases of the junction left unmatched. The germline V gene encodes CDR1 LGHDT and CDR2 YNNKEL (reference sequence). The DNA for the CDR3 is TGTGCCAGCAGGGGGGGACAGGGGGGCCTTAACTATGGCTACACCTTC. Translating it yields CASRGGQGGLNYGYTF.

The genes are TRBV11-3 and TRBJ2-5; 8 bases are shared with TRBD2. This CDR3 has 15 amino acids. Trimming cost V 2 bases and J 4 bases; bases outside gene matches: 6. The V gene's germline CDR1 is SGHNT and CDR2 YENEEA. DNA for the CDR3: TGTGCCAGCAGCTTAACGTCCCGGGGGGGAGAGACCCAGTACTTC. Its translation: CASSLTSRGGETQYF.

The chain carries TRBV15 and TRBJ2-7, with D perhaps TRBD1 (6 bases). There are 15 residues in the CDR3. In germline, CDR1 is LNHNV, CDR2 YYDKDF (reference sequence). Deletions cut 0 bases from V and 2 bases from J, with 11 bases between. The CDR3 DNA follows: TGTGCCACCAGCAGAGATCCGGACAGAGCCTACGAGCAGTACTTC. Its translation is CATSRDPDRAYEQYF.

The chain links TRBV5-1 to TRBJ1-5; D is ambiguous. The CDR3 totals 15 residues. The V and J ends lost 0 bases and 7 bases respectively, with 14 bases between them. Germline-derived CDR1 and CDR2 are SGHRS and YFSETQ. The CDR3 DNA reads TGCGCCAGCAGCTTGGGTGTCCCCGGAGGGCAGCCCCAGCATTTT. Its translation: CASSLGVPGGQPQHF.

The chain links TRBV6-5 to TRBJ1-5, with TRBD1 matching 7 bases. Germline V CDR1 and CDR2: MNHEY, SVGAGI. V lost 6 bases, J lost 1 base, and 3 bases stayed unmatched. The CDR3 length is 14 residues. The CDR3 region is CASRQTGSNQPQHF. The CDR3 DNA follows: TGTGCCAGCAGGCAGACAGGGAGCAATCAGCCCCAGCATTTT.

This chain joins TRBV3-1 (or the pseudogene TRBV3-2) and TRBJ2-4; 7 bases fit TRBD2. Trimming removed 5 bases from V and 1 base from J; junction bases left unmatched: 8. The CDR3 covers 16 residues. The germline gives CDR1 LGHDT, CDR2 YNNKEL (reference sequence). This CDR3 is CASSWEGTRAKNIQYF. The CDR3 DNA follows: TGTGCCAGCAGCTGGGAGGGGACGAGGGCCAAAAACATTCAGTACTTC.

CDR3 protein: CASSHGAGGFYNEQFF. The CDR3 bases are TGTGCCAGCAGCCACGGGGCGGGGGGCTTCTACAATGAGCAGTTCTTC. The chain links TRBV5-4 to TRBJ2-1; 8 nucleotides align to TRBD2. V shed 4 bases and J 3 bases; nucleotides not matched to a gene: 9. CDR3 length equals 16 residues. Germline-derived CDR1 and CDR2 are SGHNT and YYREEE (reference sequence). Supplemented by reference TRBV5-4 and TRBJ2-1, the full variable domain reads ETGVTQSPTHLIKTRGQQVTLRCSSQSGHNTVSWYQQALGQGPQFIFQYYREEENGRGNFPPRFSGLQFPNYSSELNVNALELDDSALYLCASSHGAGGFYNEQFFGPGTRLTVL.

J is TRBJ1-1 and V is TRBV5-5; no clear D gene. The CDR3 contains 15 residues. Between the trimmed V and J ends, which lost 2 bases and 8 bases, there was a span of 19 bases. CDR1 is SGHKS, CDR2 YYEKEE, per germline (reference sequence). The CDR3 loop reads CASSFAASLVEEAFF. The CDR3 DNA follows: TGTGCCAGCAGCTTTGCGGCATCCCTAGTAGAGGAAGCTTTCTTT. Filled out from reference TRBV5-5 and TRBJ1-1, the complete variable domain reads DAGVTQSPTHLIKTRGQQVTLRCSPISGHKSVSWYQQVLGQGPQFIFQYYEKEERGRGNFPDRFSARQFPNYSSELNVNALLLGDSALYLCASSFAASLVEEAFFGQGTRLTVV.

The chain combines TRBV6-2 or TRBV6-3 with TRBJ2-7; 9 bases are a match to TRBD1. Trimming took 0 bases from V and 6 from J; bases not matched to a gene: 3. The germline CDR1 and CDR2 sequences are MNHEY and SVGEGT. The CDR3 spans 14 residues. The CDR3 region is CASSYSQDRGEQYF. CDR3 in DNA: TGTGCCAGCAGTTACTCGCAGGACAGGGGCGAGCAGTACTTC.

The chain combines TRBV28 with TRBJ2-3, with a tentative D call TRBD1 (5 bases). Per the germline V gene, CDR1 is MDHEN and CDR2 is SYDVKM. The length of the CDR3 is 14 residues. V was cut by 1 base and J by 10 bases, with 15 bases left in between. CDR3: CASSLSWTPLAQYF. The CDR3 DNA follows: TGTGCCAGCAGTTTATCCTGGACACCTCTGGCGCAGTATTTT. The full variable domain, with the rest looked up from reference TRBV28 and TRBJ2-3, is DVKVTQSSRYLVKRTGEKVFLECVQDMDHENMFWYRQDPGLGLRLIYFSYDVKMKEKGDIPEGYSVSREKKERFSLILESASTNQTSMYLCASSLSWTPLAQYFGPGTRLTVL.

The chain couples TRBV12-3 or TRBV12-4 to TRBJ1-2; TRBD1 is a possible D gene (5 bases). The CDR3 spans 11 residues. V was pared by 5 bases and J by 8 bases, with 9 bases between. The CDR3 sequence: CASSAGPGYTF. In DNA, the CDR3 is TGTGCCAGCAGTGCAGGGCCCGGCTACACCTTC.

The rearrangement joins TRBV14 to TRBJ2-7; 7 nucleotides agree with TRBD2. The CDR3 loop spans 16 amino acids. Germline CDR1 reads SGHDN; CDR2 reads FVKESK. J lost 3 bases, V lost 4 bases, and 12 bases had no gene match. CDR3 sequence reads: CASSPHVGREYYEQYF. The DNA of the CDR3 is TGTGCCAGCAGCCCCCACGTCGGGCGGGAGTACTACGAGCAGTACTTC. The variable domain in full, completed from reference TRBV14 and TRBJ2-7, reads EAGVTQFPSHSVIEKGQTVTLRCDPISGHDNLYWYRRVMGKEIKFLLHFVKESKQDESGMPNNRFLAERTGGTYSTLKVQPAELEDSGVYFCASSPHVGREYYEQYFGPGTRLTVT.

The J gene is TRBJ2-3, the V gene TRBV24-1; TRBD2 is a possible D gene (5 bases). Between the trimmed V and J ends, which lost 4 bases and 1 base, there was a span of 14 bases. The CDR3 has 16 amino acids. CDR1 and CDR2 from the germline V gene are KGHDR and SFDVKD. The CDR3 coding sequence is TGTGCCACCAGTGACCTGGCGGGCTGGGGCACAGATACGCAGTATTTT. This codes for CATSDLAGWGTDTQYF.

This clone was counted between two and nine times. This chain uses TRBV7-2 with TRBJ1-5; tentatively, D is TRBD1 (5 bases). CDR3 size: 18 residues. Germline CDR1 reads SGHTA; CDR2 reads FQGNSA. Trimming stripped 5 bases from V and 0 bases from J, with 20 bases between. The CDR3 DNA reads TGTGCCAGCAGCCCCGAAGCGGGGGGTGGGAATAGCAATCAGCCCCAGCATTTT. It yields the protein CASSPEAGGGNSNQPQHF.

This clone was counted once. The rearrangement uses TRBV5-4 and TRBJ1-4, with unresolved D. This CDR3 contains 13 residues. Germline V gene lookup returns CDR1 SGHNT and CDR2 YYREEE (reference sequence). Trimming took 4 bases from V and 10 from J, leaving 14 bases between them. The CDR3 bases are TGTGCCAGCAGCCAAGGTTCCGAGGGAAAACTGTTTTTT. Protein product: CASSQGSEGKLFF.

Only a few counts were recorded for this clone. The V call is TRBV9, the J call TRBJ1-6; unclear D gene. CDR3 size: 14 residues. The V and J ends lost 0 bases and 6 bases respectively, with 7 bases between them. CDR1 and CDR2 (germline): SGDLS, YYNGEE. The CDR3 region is CASSVEPGNSPLHF. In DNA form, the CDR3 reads TGTGCCAGCAGCGTAGAACCGGGTAATTCACCCCTCCACTTT.

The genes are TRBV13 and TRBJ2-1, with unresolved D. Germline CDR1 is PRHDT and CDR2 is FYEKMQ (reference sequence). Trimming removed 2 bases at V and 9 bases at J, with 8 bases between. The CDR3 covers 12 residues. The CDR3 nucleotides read TGTGCCAGCAGCTTAACGAGTACTGAGCAGTTCTTC. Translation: CASSLTSTEQFF.